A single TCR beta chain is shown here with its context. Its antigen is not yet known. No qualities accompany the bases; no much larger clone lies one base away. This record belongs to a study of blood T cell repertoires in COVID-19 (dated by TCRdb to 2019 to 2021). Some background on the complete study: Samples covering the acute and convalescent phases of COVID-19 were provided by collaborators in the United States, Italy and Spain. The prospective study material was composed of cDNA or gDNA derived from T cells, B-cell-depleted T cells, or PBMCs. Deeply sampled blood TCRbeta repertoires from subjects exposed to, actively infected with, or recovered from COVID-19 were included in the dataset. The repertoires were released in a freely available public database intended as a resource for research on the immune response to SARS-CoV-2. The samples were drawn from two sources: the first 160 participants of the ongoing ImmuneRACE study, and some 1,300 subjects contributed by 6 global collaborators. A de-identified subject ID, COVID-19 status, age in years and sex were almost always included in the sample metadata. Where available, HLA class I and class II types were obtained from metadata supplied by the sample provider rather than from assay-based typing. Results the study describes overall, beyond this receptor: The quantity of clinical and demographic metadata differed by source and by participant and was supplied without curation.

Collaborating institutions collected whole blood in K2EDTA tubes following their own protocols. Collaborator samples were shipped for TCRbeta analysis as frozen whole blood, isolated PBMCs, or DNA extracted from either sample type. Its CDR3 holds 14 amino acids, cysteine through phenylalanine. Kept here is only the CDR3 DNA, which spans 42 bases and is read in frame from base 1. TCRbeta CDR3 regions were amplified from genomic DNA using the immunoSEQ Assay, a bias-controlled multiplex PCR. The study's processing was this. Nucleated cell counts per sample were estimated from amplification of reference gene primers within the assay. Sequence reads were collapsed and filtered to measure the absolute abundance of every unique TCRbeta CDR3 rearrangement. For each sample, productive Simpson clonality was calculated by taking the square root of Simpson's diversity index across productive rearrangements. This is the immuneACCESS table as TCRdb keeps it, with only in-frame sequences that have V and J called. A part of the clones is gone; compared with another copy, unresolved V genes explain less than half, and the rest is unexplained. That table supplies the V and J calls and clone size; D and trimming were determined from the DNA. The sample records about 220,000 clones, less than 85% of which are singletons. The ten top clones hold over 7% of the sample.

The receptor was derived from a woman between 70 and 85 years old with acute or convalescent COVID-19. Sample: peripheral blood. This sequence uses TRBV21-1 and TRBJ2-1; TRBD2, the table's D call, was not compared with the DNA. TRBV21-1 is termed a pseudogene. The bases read TGTGCCAGCAGCAGGGACTTTTTGTCCGACGAGCAGTTCTTC. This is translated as CASSRDFLSDEQFF.